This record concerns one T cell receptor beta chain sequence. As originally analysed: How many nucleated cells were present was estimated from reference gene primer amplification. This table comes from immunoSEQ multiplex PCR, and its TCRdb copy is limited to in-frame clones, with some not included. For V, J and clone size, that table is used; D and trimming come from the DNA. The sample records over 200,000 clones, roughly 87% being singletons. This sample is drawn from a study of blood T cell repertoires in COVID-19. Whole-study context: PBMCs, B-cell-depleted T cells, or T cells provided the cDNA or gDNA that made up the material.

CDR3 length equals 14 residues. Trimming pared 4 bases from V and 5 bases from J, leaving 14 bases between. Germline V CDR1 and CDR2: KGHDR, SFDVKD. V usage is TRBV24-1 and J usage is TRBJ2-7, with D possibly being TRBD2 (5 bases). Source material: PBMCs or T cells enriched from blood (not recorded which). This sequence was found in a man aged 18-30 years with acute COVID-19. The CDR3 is CATSEDSSLHEQYF. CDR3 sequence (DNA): TGTGCCACCAGTGAGGACTCCTCTCTTCACGAGCAGTACTTC.